This TCR beta chain was observed in a study of cytomegalovirus exposure and HLA in healthy donors (TCRdb year 2017). Background for the entire study: According to an earlier analysis of 587 of the donors, about 179 million T cells yielded some 120 million unique TCR beta sequences and around 280 Gb of sequence data. To decide whether each TCR beta V gene segment behaved as functional or pseudogenic, an earlier analysis of some 600 of the donors relied on high-throughput TCR beta sequencing. Both class I and class II loci were covered by HLA typing, at four-digit resolution. Across about 370 genotyped donors of the cohort, an average of 235,054 unique TCR beta nucleotide sequences per donor were sequenced, and roughly a sixth of those sequences were non-productive. Rather than drawing on any new phenotypic data, the later analysis identified candidate immune exposures from TCR beta sequences and the way those sequences occurred across donors. High-throughput TCR immunosequencing, statistical association of individual TCRs with disease status, and machine learning were combined to predict cytomegalovirus infection status. Donor age, sex, ethnicity and CMV serostatus were compiled alongside the repertoire data. Every repertoire in the discovery cohort had been generated on one and the same sequencing platform. A later analysis re-examined previously published TCR beta repertoires from roughly 720 donors and added high-resolution HLA genotyping to investigate patterns of TCR occurrence. Besides the first cohort of roughly 640 subjects, a separate validation cohort made up of 120 different subjects was used. The number of typed donors differed by locus: about 629-640 for A, B, C, DRB1 and DQB1; 522 for DQA1; around 580 for DPA1; and around 490 for DPB1. The T cell repertoires of roughly 660 subjects were profiled by immunosequencing and related to cytomegalovirus serostatus. The aim of the study was to test whether cataloging public T cell receptors could identify signatures of past pathogen exposure. Of the approximately 400 genotyped donors, roughly 76% were placed in the genetic ancestry cluster associated with self-reported Caucasian donors. In a later genetic analysis, genome-wide SNP genotypes for about 55% of the roughly 700 donors were used, and that subset was treated as a discovery cohort. Roughly 300 gigabases of sequencing data and tens of millions of unique TCR sequences were included in an early release covering 550 to 650 HLA-typed donors. Four to six DR-DQ haplotypes were handled as single units for association and clustering because linkage in the cohort was strong. Results the study describes overall, beyond this receptor: According to a later analysis, TCR association rates differed among HLA loci, with DRB1 alleles showing the most associated TCRs and HLA-C alleles showing the fewest. In a later genetic analysis, a missense DCLRE1C variant was associated with V-gene and J-gene trimming of TCR beta chains, and the association was replicated in an independent cohort. When HLA alleles, especially DR and DQ, strongly co-occurred, attributing TCR associations to individual alleles was difficult. This cohort had only TCR beta chains sequenced, and the lack of alpha or paired-chain data limited which features could be detected. Over 15 rarely observed V segments, including chromosome 9 orphons, were excluded from the earlier analysis of several hundred of the donors because counts were too low. A later analysis reported that several top co-occurrence clusters appeared linked to parvovirus B19, influenza, CMV and Epstein-Barr virus. Correlated functional status among segregating V segments might be attributable to linkage disequilibrium, but an unknown experimental factor could not be ruled out. A group of highly shared sequence variants was considered likely to be a technical artifact of the sequencing pipeline. Most TCR sequences were observed very rarely across donors, whereas some public TCRs were present in many individuals. For the cohort, immune exposure information was limited to CMV serostatus. Because some donors lacked HLA typing at each locus, the association tests relied only on the typed subset. A later analysis found that most CMV-associated TCR beta chains appeared HLA-restricted, with HLA associations seemingly driven largely by CMV exposure. In vitro tests confirmed that a few of the cytomegalovirus-associated TCR beta chains recognize cytomegalovirus antigens. A further reported finding was that TCR beta sequences accurately predicted the HLA-A and HLA-B alleles for most subjects in the first cohort. The classifier was reported to diagnose cytomegalovirus status with high specificity and sensitivity in both the original cohort and the validation cohort. Presence/absence analyses assumed roughly uniform sequencing depth across donors, an assumption that may not hold. Because the 87-base-pair reads could not distinguish some IMGT-functional V segments, including TRBV6-2 and TRBV6-3, those segments were excluded. A later genetic analysis reported fewer N-insertions in productive TCRs among donors in an Asian-associated ancestry cluster than the roughly 670-donor mean. In an earlier analysis of some 500 of the donors, most TCR beta V segments were observed in productive rearrangements about 87% or about 30% of the time, broadly matching IMGT annotations. In a later analysis, 15,000 to 20,000 TCR beta sequences were associated with specific HLA alleles at a false discovery rate of 0.05. In a later analysis, HLA-associated TCR beta chains showed more clonal expansion and lower generation probabilities than non-associated chains that were equally common. In the study, roughly 160 TCR beta chains were listed as associated with cytomegalovirus. It was suggested by the authors that the approach could potentially be generalized to other disease states and immunological phenotypes.

The method behind the library was the immunoSEQ multiplex PCR assay. For the multiplex PCR, a mixture combining 60 forward primers for TCR Vbeta segments and 13 reverse primers for TCR Jbeta segments was used. Amplification of the CDR3 region of rearranged TCR beta genes was performed with a multiplex PCR assay on genomic DNA. Amplified TCR beta libraries were sequenced as 87-base-pair reads on the Illumina HiSeq System. The authors' pipeline ran thus. In a later analysis, some 80 million unique TCR beta chains were counted across the approximately 620 repertoires, and approximately 9.9 million of these chains were shared by at least two donors. A nearest-neighbor algorithm error-corrected the raw reads and collapsed the reads into unique sequences, merging closely related sequences to remove PCR and sequencing errors. To assign V, D and J gene segments, CDR3 sequences were aligned to IMGT reference sequences. For a sequence to be retained, at least a six-nucleotide match to both a V gene segment and a J gene segment was required. Rearrangements were called productive when the CDR3 lacked stop codons and stayed in frame with V and J; all others were non-productive. CDR3 was defined by IMGT convention, running from the second conserved V-encoded cysteine to the conserved J-encoded phenylalanine. In an earlier analysis of 587 of the donors, sequences lacking an unambiguous match to a single V gene segment were excluded. An earlier analysis of a few hundred of the donors called V segments functional above 56.7% productive rearrangements and segregating when the between-donor standard deviation exceeded 5%. A statistical classification framework was developed to diagnose cytomegalovirus status using the catalog of TCR beta chain sequences. V and J gene assignment, in a later analysis, came from comparing TCR nucleotide sequences with IMGT/GENE-DB human TR gene sequences. A later analysis assigned CDR3 sequences and most-parsimonious VDJ recombination scenarios with the TCRdist pipeline. In a later analysis, each TCR beta chain was defined by its CDR3 amino acid sequence together with its V-gene family, and reads lacking a unique V-gene family were excluded. A later analysis removed several hundred highly shared, low-generation-probability nucleotide sequences to deal with suspected cross-contamination and a sequencing artifact. For each public chain, a later analysis derived a clonal expansion index from normalized ranks of inferred template counts within each repertoire. In a later analysis, generation probabilities were computed using a VDJ recombination model fitted to out-of-frame rearrangements, and the results were checked against IGoR. In a later analysis, TCR-TCR, TCR-HLA and TCR-CMV co-occurrence was scored with hypergeometric tests, and a repertoire-size bias correction was applied to TCR pairs. A later analysis estimated false discovery rates by permuting HLA or CMV assignments 20 times. In a later analysis, co-occurring TCRs were grouped using DBSCAN, with TCRdist sequence similarity added in when clustering inside HLA-allele-positive subsets. For co-occurrence clustering, repertoires with fewer than 30,000 or more than 120,000 public chains were excluded, along with roughly 5 repertoires with anomalous nucleotide sharing. TCRdb took this table from immuneACCESS and kept in-frame rearrangements with V and J called. Such tables lack part of the clones; where checked against another copy, unresolved V genes explain under half of the gap, and the rest is unexplained. D and trimming come from the DNA, and the V and J calls and clone size come from that table. The sample table holds under 300,000 clones, of which around 81% were seen once. The top ten clonotypes cover around 8.3% of the sample.

Comments on this clone: This receptor's antigen is unknown. Per-base qualities were not stored, and no clone one base away is much larger.

The cohort was made up of approximately 670 healthy bone marrow donors. At the time of sampling, all cohort members were nominally healthy, though unrecorded immune exposures were likely present. The donor tested CMV seropositive and was one of the 289 seropositive cohort members. A peripheral blood sample was collected from each donor, and TCR beta sequencing was performed on peripheral blood mononuclear cells. Genomic DNA was extracted from the blood cell samples with the Qiagen DNeasy Blood Extraction Kit. There are 14 amino acids in the CDR3, from cysteine to phenylalanine inclusive. Of the read, only the CDR3 DNA is kept; its 42 bases are in frame from base 1. V and J are truncated by 3 bases and 2 bases respectively, leaving an intervening sequence of 11 bases. Via the germline V gene, CDR1 is SNHLY and CDR2 FYNNEI.

This TCR was sampled from a woman aged 55-75 years in good health and CMV-seropositive. The sequenced sample was PBMCs. Recombination linked TRBV2 to TRBJ2-7; the D gene cannot be named for sure. The CDR3: CASSELRSTYEQYF. The DNA sequence is as follows: TGTGCCAGCAGTGAGTTACGGAGCACCTACGAGCAGTACTTC.